Below are 13 T cell receptor beta chains sequenced from a single sample in a study of T cell repertoires and HLA-DP antigens. Repertoires were generated with immunoSEQ multiplex PCR, while TCRdb's copy carries only in-frame clones and drops some. The sample holds 55,000 to 80,000 clones, around four fifths seen once. No antigen has been identified for these receptors. Sequencing used CD4+ T cells from PBMCs. Receptors were obtained from a man in his 60s in good health and CMV-seronegative.

The V call is TRBV2, the J call TRBJ2-2; no clear D gene. The CDR3 sequence is 14 residues long. V shed 2 bases and J shed 5 bases, with 9 bases lying between them. In germline, CDR1 is SNHLY, CDR2 FYNNEI. The CDR3 region is CASSELSGTGELFF. As DNA, the CDR3 is TGTGCCAGCAGTGAACTATCGGGTACCGGGGAGCTGTTTTTT.

The J gene is TRBJ2-1, the V gene TRBV2; no clear D. V gave up 3 bases and J gave up 5 bases, with 17 bases separating them. CDR3 length equals 16 residues. Per germline, CDR1 SNHLY and CDR2 FYNNEI. The CDR3 region is CASSDHSLGANNEQFF. CDR3 coding DNA: TGTGCCAGCAGTGATCATAGCCTAGGTGCCAACAATGAGCAGTTCTTC.

The chain is built from TRBV5-6 and TRBJ2-4; 10 bases fit TRBD1. Germline V gene sequence: CDR1 SGHDT, CDR2 YYEEEE. V lost 5 bases to trimming and J lost 0 bases; unmatched junction nucleotides: 14. This CDR3 is 19 amino acids long. CDR3: CASRSSGQGRILAKNIQYF. The CDR3 DNA reads TGTGCCAGCAGAAGTTCGGGACAGGGGCGAATTCTAGCCAAAAACATTCAGTACTTC.

The rearrangement joins TRBV5-5 to TRBJ2-1; TRBD1 matches 7 bases. Germline values: CDR1 SGHKS, CDR2 YYEKEE (reference sequence). J was trimmed by 4 bases and V by 3 bases; bases with no gene match: 7. This CDR3 is 15 amino acids long. DNA of the CDR3: TGTGCCAGCAGCTACCCCGGGACAGCGTACAATGAGCAGTTCTTC. It specifies CASSYPGTAYNEQFF.

V usage is TRBV30 and J usage is TRBJ2-1, with unresolved D. Per germline, CDR1 GTSNPN and CDR2 SVGIG (reference sequence). This CDR3 contains 15 residues. Trimming pared 4 bases from V and 7 bases from J, leaving 20 bases between. CDR3 nucleotides: TGTGCCTGGACTTTGGCAGTCGGGCAGGCGAATGAGCAGTTCTTC. Protein product: CAWTLAVGQANEQFF.

The CDR3 here is CASSRDRHTGELFF. DNA for the CDR3: TGTGCCAGCAGCCGGGACAGACACACCGGGGAGCTGTTTTTT. J is TRBJ2-2 and V is TRBV9; 7 bases are shared with TRBD1. The CDR3 runs to 14 residues. The junction had 3 bases not matched to a gene; V was cut back by 4 bases and J by 3 bases. Germline CDR1 is SGDLS and CDR2 is YYNGEE. Drawing the rest from reference TRBV9 and TRBJ2-2, the complete variable domain is DSGVTQTPKHLITATGQRVTLRCSPRSGDLSVYWYQQSLDQGLQFLIQYYNGEERAKGNILERFSAQQFPDLHSELNLSSLELGDSALYFCASSRDRHTGELFFGEGSRLTVL.

The rearrangement links TRBV30 to TRBJ2-1; TRBD1 or TRBD2 may be the D gene (6 bases each). This CDR3 has 13 amino acids. Germline values: CDR1 GTSNPN, CDR2 SVGIG (reference sequence). Trimming cost V 3 bases and J 7 bases, with 13 bases left between them. CDR3: CAWRWKGGNEQFF. The CDR3 DNA sequence: TGTGCCTGGAGGTGGAAAGGGGGGAATGAGCAGTTCTTC.

V is TRBV11-2 and J is TRBJ2-7; the D is unclear. From germline, CDR1 is SGHAT and CDR2 FQNNGV. This CDR3 comprises 15 residues. Trimming removed 6 bases at V and 4 bases at J, with 19 bases between. The CDR3 spells CASSPTASGSYEQYF. The CDR3 nucleotides are TGTGCCAGCAGTCCCACGGCGTCGGGTTCTTACGAGCAGTACTTC.

The CDR3 DNA reads as TGTGCCAGCAGCCAAGATAGCAATGAAAAACTGTTTTTT. Protein product: CASSQDSNEKLFF. The chain carries TRBV4-2 and TRBJ1-4; no definite D call. Germline-derived CDR1 and CDR2 are LGHNA and YNFKEQ. The length of the CDR3 is 13 residues. With 0 bases removed from V and 5 bases from J, the gap between germline ends came to 4 bases.

The rearrangement uses TRBV9 and TRBJ1-2; D perhaps matches TRBD1 (5 bases). The CDR3 runs to 12 residues. Germline assignment: CDR1 SGDLS and CDR2 YYNGEE. V dropped 4 bases and J dropped 8 bases, with 12 bases sitting between them. The CDR3 reads CASSRRGPGYTF. CDR3 nucleotide sequence: TGTGCCAGCAGCCGAAGGGGTCCCGGCTACACCTTC.

V and J are TRBV19 and TRBJ2-7, with D perhaps given as TRBD1 or TRBD2 (5 bases each). V gave up 1 base and J gave up 3 bases, with 10 bases separating them. From germline, CDR1 is LNHDA and CDR2 SQIVND (reference sequence). CDR3 size: 14 residues. CDR3 sequence (DNA): TGTGCCAGTAGTATAGGGGACCTAGGCTACGAGCAGTACTTC. The encoded protein is CASSIGDLGYEQYF. The variable domain in full, with the rest retrieved from reference TRBV19 and TRBJ2-7, is DGGITQSPKYLFRKEGQNVTLSCEQNLNHDAMYWYRQDPGQGLRLIYYSQIVNDFQKGDIAEGYSVSREKKESFPLTVTSAQKNPTAFYLCASSIGDLGYEQYFGPGTRLTVT.

This chain uses TRBV19 with TRBJ2-2; 9 bases are shared with TRBD2. The CDR3 length is 17 residues. The V and J ends lost 0 bases and 5 bases, in that order; junction bases with no gene match: 7. Per the germline V gene, CDR1 is LNHDA and CDR2 is SQIVND (reference sequence). DNA for the CDR3: TGTGCCAGTAGTATAGATTCGGCGGGAGGGGGTACCGGGGAGCTGTTTTTT. Translated: CASSIDSAGGGTGELFF.

This clone was counted a single time. The chain combines TRBV18 with TRBJ2-5; 13 nucleotides agree with TRBD2. From germline, CDR1 is KGHSH and CDR2 LQKENI. Trimming at V came to 5 bases and at J to 0 bases, leaving 9 bases not matched to a gene. This CDR3 comprises 18 residues. The CDR3 loop reads CASSGPGLAGRYQETQYF. CDR3 bases: TGTGCCAGCTCAGGACCGGGACTAGCGGGGAGGTACCAAGAGACCCAGTACTTC.